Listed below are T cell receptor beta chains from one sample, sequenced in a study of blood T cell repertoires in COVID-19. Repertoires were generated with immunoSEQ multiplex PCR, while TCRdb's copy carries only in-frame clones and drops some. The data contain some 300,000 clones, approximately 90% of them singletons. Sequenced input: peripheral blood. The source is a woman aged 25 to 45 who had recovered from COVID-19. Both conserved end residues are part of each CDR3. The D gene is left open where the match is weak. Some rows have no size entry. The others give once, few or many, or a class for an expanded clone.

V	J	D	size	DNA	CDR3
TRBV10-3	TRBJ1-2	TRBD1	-	TGTGCCATCACCCTTGACAGGGACGGAGGCTACACCTTC	CAITLDRDGGYTF
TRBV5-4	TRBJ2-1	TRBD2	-	TGTGCCAGCAGCTTGGGACGGGGGGATGAGCAGTTCTTC	CASSLGRGDEQFF
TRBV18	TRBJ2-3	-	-	TGTGCCAGCTCACCAGTGGCCGGGACAGATACGCAGTATTTT	CASSPVAGTDTQYF
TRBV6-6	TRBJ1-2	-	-	TGTGCCAGCATGCCGGGGGGTGCCTATGGCTACACCTTC	CASMPGGAYGYTF
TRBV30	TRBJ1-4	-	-	TGTGCCTGGACAGGCAATGAAAAACTGTTTTTT	CAWTGNEKLFF
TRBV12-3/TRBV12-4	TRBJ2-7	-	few	TGTGCCAGCAGTTTAGGGCCCCTCTACGAGCAGTACTTC	CASSLGPLYEQYF
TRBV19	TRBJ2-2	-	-	TGTGCCAGTAGGGAGAATAGCAGGAACACCGGGGAGCTGTTTTTT	CASRENSRNTGELFF
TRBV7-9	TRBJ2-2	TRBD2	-	TGTGCCAGCAGGGGACTAGCGGGGATCCCCGGGGAGCTGTTTTTT	CASRGLAGIPGELFF
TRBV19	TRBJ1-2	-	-	TGTGCCAGTAGTCCCCGGGATGGCGGCTACACCTTC	CASSPRDGGYTF
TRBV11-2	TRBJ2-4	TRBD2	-	TGTGCCAGCAGCTTAGAAGCGGGGATGTCGAACATTCAGTACTTC	CASSLEAGMSNIQYF
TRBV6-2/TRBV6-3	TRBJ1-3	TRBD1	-	TGTGCCAGCAGTCCAAATTTGGGACAGGGCGGCGTGGACACCATATATTTT	CASSPNLGQGGVDTIYF
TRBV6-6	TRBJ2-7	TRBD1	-	TGTGCCAGCAGGGGACAGGGGATAGACGAGCAGTACTTC	CASRGQGIDEQYF
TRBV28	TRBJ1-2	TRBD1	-	TGTGCCGCAAGGGACAGCACTACGAACTATGGCTACACCTTC	CAARDSTTNYGYTF
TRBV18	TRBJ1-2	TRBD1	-	TGTGCCAGCTCACCCCGGACAGGAGATAACTATGGCTACACCTTC	CASSPRTGDNYGYTF
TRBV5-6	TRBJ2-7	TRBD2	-	TGTGCCAGCAGCTTGCGGCGGGGCGGGGGATTCTACGAGCAGTACTTC	CASSLRRGGGFYEQYF
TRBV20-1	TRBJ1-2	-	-	TGCAGTGCTAGGGCCTATGGCTACACCTTC	CSARAYGYTF
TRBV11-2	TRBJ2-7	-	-	TGTGCCAGCAGCCGGGACAACTACGAGCAGTACTTC	CASSRDNYEQYF
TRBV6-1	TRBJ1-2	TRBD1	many	TGTGCCAGCAGTGAAGCTTTAGACAGGGCTGGCTACACCTTC	CASSEALDRAGYTF
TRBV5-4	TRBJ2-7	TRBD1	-	TGTGCCAGCAGCTTGGCCCCCAGGGGGCTTACCTACGAGCAGTACTTC	CASSLAPRGLTYEQYF
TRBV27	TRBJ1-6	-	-	TGTGCCAGCAGTTCCTTTGGCTCAAGCTCCTATAATTCACCCCTCCACTTT	CASSSFGSSSYNSPLHF
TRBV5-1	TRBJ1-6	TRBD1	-	TGCGCCAGCAGCTCGGAGGACAGGGGTTTCGTACCCCTCCACTTT	CASSSEDRGFVPLHF
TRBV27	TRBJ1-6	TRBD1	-	TGTGCCAGCGCGACAGGGCGGAATTCACCCCTCCACTTT	CASATGRNSPLHF
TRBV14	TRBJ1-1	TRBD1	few	TGTGCCAGCAGCCAACTGACAGGGAGGAACACTGAAGCTTTCTTT	CASSQLTGRNTEAFF
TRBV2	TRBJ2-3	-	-	TGTGCCAGCAGTGATAGTCGAGGAGCAGATACGCAGTATTTT	CASSDSRGADTQYF
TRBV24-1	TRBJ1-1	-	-	TGTGCCACCAGTGGCCAGGGAAGGGGCACTGAAGCTTTCTTT	CATSGQGRGTEAFF
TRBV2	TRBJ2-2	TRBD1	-	TGTGCCAGCAGCGGACAGGGTTCGGCGAACACCGGGGAGCTGTTTTTT	CASSGQGSANTGELFF
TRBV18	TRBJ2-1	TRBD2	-	TGTGCCAGCTCACCGACTAGCGGGGGGCCCTACAATGAGCAGTTCTTC	CASSPTSGGPYNEQFF
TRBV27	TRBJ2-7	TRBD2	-	TGTGCCAGCAGTTTATTCCTAGCGGGGGCGTACGAGCAGTACTTC	CASSLFLAGAYEQYF
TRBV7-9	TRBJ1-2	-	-	TGTGCCAGCAGCTTAGACGGGGGTAACTATGGCTACACCTTC	CASSLDGGNYGYTF
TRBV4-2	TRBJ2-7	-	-	TGTGCCAGCAGCCAAGGTGGCGGCACCCCGTCCTACGAGCAGTACTTC	CASSQGGGTPSYEQYF
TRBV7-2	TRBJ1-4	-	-	TGTGCCAGCAGCTTAATCCGGTTTAATGAAAAACTGTTTTTT	CASSLIRFNEKLFF
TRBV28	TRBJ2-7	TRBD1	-	TGTGCCAGCAGTTTAGCGGGACAGGCCGGGACCTACGAGCAGTACTTC	CASSLAGQAGTYEQYF
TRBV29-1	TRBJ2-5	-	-	TGCAGCGTTGAAGACACAGTGATTATAAAAGAGACCCAGTACTTC	CSVEDTVIIKETQYF
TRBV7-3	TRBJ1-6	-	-	TGTGCCAGCAGCTCCGACAGTAATTCACCCCTCCACTTT	CASSSDSNSPLHF
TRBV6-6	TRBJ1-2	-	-	TGTGCCAGCAGTTACTCGAGCAATAACTATGGCTACACCTTC	CASSYSSNNYGYTF
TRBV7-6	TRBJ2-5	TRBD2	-	TGTGCCAGCAGCTTACCGCCTAGCGGAATACAAGAGACCCAGTACTTC	CASSLPPSGIQETQYF
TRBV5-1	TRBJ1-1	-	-	TGCGCCAGCAGCCATCCTTTGCACGGGAACACTGAAGCTTTCTTT	CASSHPLHGNTEAFF
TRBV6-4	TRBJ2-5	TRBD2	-	TGTGCCAGCAGTGCCTCACTAGCGGGCTACGAGACCCAGTACTTC	CASSASLAGYETQYF
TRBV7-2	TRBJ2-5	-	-	TGTGCCAGCAGCTTTTTTGGGCCTCAAGAGACCCAGTACTTC	CASSFFGPQETQYF
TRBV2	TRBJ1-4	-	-	TGTGCCAGCAGTTCTCAAGAGGCGGGGCGGGGTGAAAAACTGTTTTTT	CASSSQEAGRGEKLFF
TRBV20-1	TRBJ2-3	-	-	TGCAGTGCTACAGGGGTAGATACGCAGTATTTT	CSATGVDTQYF
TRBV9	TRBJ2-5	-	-	TGTGCCAGCAGCGTAGAGCACGATCGGGAGACCCAGTACTTC	CASSVEHDRETQYF
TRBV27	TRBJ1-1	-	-	TGTGCCAGCAGTTTGGGGGGACTGGGGACTGAAGCTTTCTTT	CASSLGGLGTEAFF
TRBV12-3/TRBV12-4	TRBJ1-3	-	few	TGTGCCAGCAGCCTAGGTCTTGGAAACACCATATATTTT	CASSLGLGNTIYF
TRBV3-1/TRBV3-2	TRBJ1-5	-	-	TGTGCCAGCAGCCAAGTAACAGGGAATCAGCCCCAGCATTTT	CASSQVTGNQPQHF
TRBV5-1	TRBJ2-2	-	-	TGCGCCAGCAGCCCAGGCGGGGGCTCCTACACCGGGGAGCTGTTTTTT	CASSPGGGSYTGELFF
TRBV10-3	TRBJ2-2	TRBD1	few	TGTGCCACCCGACAGGGGGCACGCACCGGGGAGCTGTTTTTT	CATRQGARTGELFF
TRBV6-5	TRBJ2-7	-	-	TGTGCCAGCAGTTGGTCTCACCAGGGTACCGAGCAGTACTTC	CASSWSHQGTEQYF
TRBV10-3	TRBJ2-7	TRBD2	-	TGTGCCATCAGTGAGGGTGCAGCGGGGACTCTATCCTACGAGCAGTACTTC	CAISEGAAGTLSYEQYF
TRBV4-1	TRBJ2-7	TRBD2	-	TGCGCCAGCAGCCAAGATATACCCGGGGGGGTGGGACTCTACGAGCAGTACTTC	CASSQDIPGGVGLYEQYF
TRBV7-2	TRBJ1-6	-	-	TGTGCCAGCAGCTTCAATCCTTCACCCCTCCACTTT	CASSFNPSPLHF
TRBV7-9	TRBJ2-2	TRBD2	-	TGTGCCAGCAGCCCGACTAGCGTAAACACCGGGGAGCTGTTTTTT	CASSPTSVNTGELFF
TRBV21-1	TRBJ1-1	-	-	TGTGCCAGCCGACGGACAGGATCGATGAACACTGAAGCTTTCTTT	CASRRTGSMNTEAFF
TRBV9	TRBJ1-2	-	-	TGTGCCAGCAGCGTAGATTCAGGGCCCTATGGCTACACCTTC	CASSVDSGPYGYTF
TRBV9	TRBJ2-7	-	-	TGTGCCAGCAGCGTCGACCTTAGACAGACCTACGAGCAGTACTTC	CASSVDLRQTYEQYF
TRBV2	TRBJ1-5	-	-	TGTGCCAGCAAGATAGATAGCAATCAGCCCCAGCATTTT	CASKIDSNQPQHF
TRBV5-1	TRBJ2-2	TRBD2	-	TGCGCCAGCAGCTTGGGACCACTAGCGTCCGGGGAGCTGTTTTTT	CASSLGPLASGELFF